Below, one TCR beta chain is given with its context. The antigen remains unidentified. These data come from a study of cytomegalovirus exposure and HLA in healthy donors. Overall study: Inside one of the first data releases sat about 85 million unique TCRs taken from HLA-typed donors. Overall study results and limits: A few chains linked to CMV were shown in vitro to be specific for CMV antigens.

Looked up from germline, CDR1 is KGHSH and CDR2 is LQKENI. The CDR3 is made up of 14 amino acids. Unmatched junction bases numbered 2, after V lost 2 bases and J lost 4 bases. The study ran its PCR with 60 Vbeta and 13 Jbeta primers. Sequenced by immunoSEQ multiplex PCR; TCRdb stores in-frame clones only, minus some. The table includes some 110,000 clones, around 82% detected once. The sequence was obtained from a man aged 35-49 years in good health and CMV-seronegative. What was sequenced was PBMCs. J is TRBJ2-3 and V is TRBV18, with 8 nucleotides matching TRBD1. CDR3 DNA: TGTGCCAGCTCACCAGGACAGGGAGCAGATACGCAGTATTTT. Amino acids: CASSPGQGADTQYF.